This entry concerns a single T cell receptor (beta chain). Its antigen is not identified. Researchers ran the PCR with 60 Vbeta and 13 Jbeta primers. Sequencing was performed with immunoSEQ multiplex PCR; in TCRdb, only in-frame clones are kept and a portion is missing. This table holds approximately 150,000 clones, 82% found once. The sample is drawn from a study of cytomegalovirus exposure and HLA in healthy donors. Regarding the study as a whole: TCR beta V- and J-gene trimming was later associated with a missense DCLRE1C variant. The listing of roughly 160 TCR beta chains classed them as cytomegalovirus-associated.

With V trimmed by 6 bases and J by 5 bases, 11 bases remained unmatched. Germline V gene sequence: CDR1 MRHNA, CDR2 SNTAGT. This CDR3 is built from 16 residues. Sequenced material: PBMCs. The chain is built from TRBV6-4 and TRBJ2-2; 8 bases fit TRBD2. The sequence was obtained from a male donor in good health and CMV-seronegative. The DNA of the CDR3 is TGTGCCAGCAGCGATAGGAGCGGGAGCCCGACCGGGGAGCTGTTTTTT. Translated, it gives CASSDRSGSPTGELFF.